This is a list of T cell receptor beta chains from one sample in a study of cytomegalovirus exposure and HLA in healthy donors. TCRdb's copy holds only in-frame clones and misses some; the assay was immunoSEQ multiplex PCR. The table lists approximately 150,000 clones, more than 70% of them singletons, with approximately 1.6% in the top ten. The sample taken for sequencing was PBMCs. These receptors came from a middle-aged woman in good health and CMV-seronegative. Both conserved end residues are part of each CDR3. Each record gives: V gene, D gene, clone size, J gene, CDR3 DNA, CDR3 protein. D genes are given only for firm matches. Clone size appears in some rows only: once, few, many, or a class for an expanded clone.

v_gene: TRBV29-1
d_gene: TRBD1
abundance: .
j_gene: TRBJ1-2
CDR3nt: TGCAGCGCAATTGGACAGGGAAGCTATGGCTACACCTTC
CDR3aa: CSAIGQGSYGYTF

v_gene: TRBV5-4
d_gene: TRBD2
abundance: .
j_gene: TRBJ2-2
CDR3nt: TGTGCCAGCAGCGCCGGGACTAGCGGGAGTATCTCCGGGGAGCTGTTTTTT
CDR3aa: CASSAGTSGSISGELFF

v_gene: TRBV4-1
d_gene: .
abundance: .
j_gene: TRBJ1-5
CDR3nt: TGCGCCAGCAGCCAAGGAATACAGGGCTATCAGCCCCAGCATTTT
CDR3aa: CASSQGIQGYQPQHF

v_gene: TRBV19
d_gene: .
abundance: .
j_gene: TRBJ2-1
CDR3nt: TGTGCCAGTATACACAGCGGAGGTTCCTACAATGAGCAGTTCTTC
CDR3aa: CASIHSGGSYNEQFF

v_gene: TRBV4-1
d_gene: .
abundance: .
j_gene: TRBJ1-1
CDR3nt: TGCGCCAGCAGCCAAAAGAACATGAACACTGAAGCTTTCTTT
CDR3aa: CASSQKNMNTEAFF

v_gene: TRBV7-9
d_gene: TRBD2
abundance: .
j_gene: TRBJ2-2
CDR3nt: TGTGCCAGCAGCTCGGCGGGAGCGAACACCGGGGAGCTGTTTTTT
CDR3aa: CASSSAGANTGELFF

v_gene: TRBV5-6
d_gene: TRBD1
abundance: few
j_gene: TRBJ1-1
CDR3nt: TGTGCCAGCAGCTTTCCGCCCAGGGGGAGCGCTGAAGCTTTCTTT
CDR3aa: CASSFPPRGSAEAFF

v_gene: TRBV28
d_gene: TRBD2
abundance: .
j_gene: TRBJ2-1
CDR3nt: TGTGCCAGCAGTTTGCGGGGCGGGGGGCGGAATGAGCAGTTCTTC
CDR3aa: CASSLRGGGRNEQFF

v_gene: TRBV28
d_gene: TRBD1
abundance: .
j_gene: TRBJ1-3
CDR3nt: TGTGCCAGCAACGCTCCCGGGACAGGGGGTGGAAACACCATATATTTT
CDR3aa: CASNAPGTGGGNTIYF

v_gene: TRBV29-1
d_gene: .
abundance: .
j_gene: TRBJ1-3
CDR3nt: TGCAGCGTTGAAGACACAGTGGGGACTTCTGGAAACACCATATATTTT
CDR3aa: CSVEDTVGTSGNTIYF

v_gene: TRBV5-1
d_gene: .
abundance: few
j_gene: TRBJ2-3
CDR3nt: TGCGCCAGCAGCCTGGCAGGAGGGCCGGGCACAGATACGCAGTATTTT
CDR3aa: CASSLAGGPGTDTQYF

v_gene: TRBV6-1
d_gene: TRBD2
abundance: .
j_gene: TRBJ2-7
CDR3nt: TGTGCCAGCAGCGATACTAGCGGGGGAAACGAGCAGTACTTC
CDR3aa: CASSDTSGGNEQYF

v_gene: TRBV29-1
d_gene: .
abundance: .
j_gene: TRBJ2-7
CDR3nt: TGCAGCGCCCAGGGCCAACCCTCCTCCTACGAGCAGTACTTC
CDR3aa: CSAQGQPSSYEQYF

v_gene: TRBV15
d_gene: .
abundance: .
j_gene: TRBJ2-1
CDR3nt: TGTGCCACCAGCAGATTACCGGTAAATGAGCAGTTCTTC
CDR3aa: CATSRLPVNEQFF

v_gene: TRBV5-4
d_gene: .
abundance: .
j_gene: TRBJ2-3
CDR3nt: TGTGCCAGCAGCTCACAGGGCTCCACAGATACGCAGTATTTT
CDR3aa: CASSSQGSTDTQYF

v_gene: TRBV6-4
d_gene: .
abundance: few
j_gene: TRBJ1-5
CDR3nt: TGTGCCACCGTCCCAGGGGATGACAATCAGCCCCAGCATTTT
CDR3aa: CATVPGDDNQPQHF

v_gene: TRBV11-2
d_gene: TRBD2
abundance: .
j_gene: TRBJ2-5
CDR3nt: TGTGCCAGCAGCCGGACTAGCGGGGGGGCCTACGCGAACTTC
CDR3aa: CASSRTSGGAYANF

v_gene: TRBV6-1
d_gene: .
abundance: .
j_gene: TRBJ2-7
CDR3nt: TGTGCCACCCTCAGGGACTACGAGCAGTACTTC
CDR3aa: CATLRDYEQYF

v_gene: TRBV11-2
d_gene: .
abundance: .
j_gene: TRBJ2-7
CDR3nt: TGTGCCAGCAGCTTAGATCGAAAGGAGGGCTTTACCTACGAGCAGTACTTC
CDR3aa: CASSLDRKEGFTYEQYF

v_gene: TRBV6-5
d_gene: .
abundance: .
j_gene: TRBJ2-7
CDR3nt: TGTGCCAGCAGTTACGAACCGGGGGCCTACGAGCAGTACTTC
CDR3aa: CASSYEPGAYEQYF

v_gene: TRBV15
d_gene: .
abundance: few
j_gene: TRBJ2-5
CDR3nt: TGTGCCACCAAAGCCGGGACTCAAAAGAAAGAGACCCAGTACTTC
CDR3aa: CATKAGTQKKETQYF

v_gene: TRBV11-2
d_gene: .
abundance: .
j_gene: TRBJ1-2
CDR3nt: TGTGCCAGCAGCTTTACGGGGGAATACGGCTACACCTTC
CDR3aa: CASSFTGEYGYTF

v_gene: TRBV9
d_gene: TRBD1
abundance: .
j_gene: TRBJ1-1
CDR3nt: TGTGCCAGCAGCTCAGGGGGGTATTGGGACACTGAAGCTTTCTTT
CDR3aa: CASSSGGYWDTEAFF

v_gene: TRBV5-1
d_gene: .
abundance: .
j_gene: TRBJ2-7
CDR3nt: TGCGCCAGCAGCTTGTCCGCGTCGGTAACAAACTACGAGCAGTACTTC
CDR3aa: CASSLSASVTNYEQYF

v_gene: TRBV5-1
d_gene: TRBD2
abundance: .
j_gene: TRBJ2-7
CDR3nt: TGCGCCAGCAGCTCCCCGGGACTAGCGGGTTCCTACGAGCAGTACTTC
CDR3aa: CASSSPGLAGSYEQYF

v_gene: TRBV5-5
d_gene: .
abundance: .
j_gene: TRBJ1-2
CDR3nt: TGTGCCAGCAGCTCGGGTGGAGACTATGGCTACACCTTC
CDR3aa: CASSSGGDYGYTF

v_gene: TRBV19
d_gene: TRBD1
abundance: .
j_gene: TRBJ2-2
CDR3nt: TGTGCCAGTAGATCTAACTCTCTACGGACAGGGGCTGTTGGTGGGAACACCGGGGAGCTGTTTTTT
CDR3aa: CASRSNSLRTGAVGGNTGELFF

v_gene: TRBV28
d_gene: .
abundance: .
j_gene: TRBJ2-7
CDR3nt: TGTGCCAGCACTATATCGACAGGTTACGAGCAGTACTTC
CDR3aa: CASTISTGYEQYF

v_gene: TRBV28
d_gene: .
abundance: few
j_gene: TRBJ1-4
CDR3nt: TGTGCCAGCAGTTTATACACCGTGGGAGATGAAAAACTGTTTTTT
CDR3aa: CASSLYTVGDEKLFF

v_gene: TRBV4-1
d_gene: .
abundance: .
j_gene: TRBJ2-7
CDR3nt: TGCGCCAGCAGCCAAGCAGGCGGGGGCTTCTACGAGCAGTACTTC
CDR3aa: CASSQAGGGFYEQYF

v_gene: TRBV7-9
d_gene: TRBD1
abundance: .
j_gene: TRBJ1-1
CDR3nt: TGTGCCAGCAGCCAGGGACAGGGCACTGAAGCTTTCTTT
CDR3aa: CASSQGQGTEAFF

v_gene: TRBV5-1
d_gene: .
abundance: .
j_gene: TRBJ2-2
CDR3nt: TGCGCCAGCAGCTTGGGAGGGAACACCGGGGAGCTGTTTTTT
CDR3aa: CASSLGGNTGELFF

v_gene: TRBV28
d_gene: TRBD1
abundance: .
j_gene: TRBJ2-7
CDR3nt: TGTGCCAGCAGGGATTTTGGGACAGCTTCTCCCTACGAGCAGTACTTC
CDR3aa: CASRDFGTASPYEQYF

v_gene: TRBV7-9
d_gene: TRBD1
abundance: few
j_gene: TRBJ1-4
CDR3nt: TGTGCCAGCAGCTGGGGACAGGGGAACGCTAATGAAAAACTGTTTTTT
CDR3aa: CASSWGQGNANEKLFF

v_gene: TRBV5-4
d_gene: TRBD2
abundance: once
j_gene: TRBJ2-7
CDR3nt: TGTGCCAGCAGCTTGGGACTAGCGGGGGGCCTCTACGAGCAGTACTTC
CDR3aa: CASSLGLAGGLYEQYF

v_gene: TRBV28
d_gene: .
abundance: .
j_gene: TRBJ2-3
CDR3nt: TGTGCCAGCACCTCCCGGGATACGCAGTATTTT
CDR3aa: CASTSRDTQYF

v_gene: TRBV7-9
d_gene: .
abundance: .
j_gene: TRBJ1-2
CDR3nt: TGTGCCAGCAGCTTAGATTCCAGGGCCGCCTATGGCTACACCTTC
CDR3aa: CASSLDSRAAYGYTF

v_gene: TRBV5-5
d_gene: .
abundance: .
j_gene: TRBJ2-7
CDR3nt: TGTGCCAGCACCTACATGGGGAGTACCTACTCCTACGAGCAGTACTTC
CDR3aa: CASTYMGSTYSYEQYF

v_gene: TRBV14
d_gene: .
abundance: .
j_gene: TRBJ2-1
CDR3nt: TGTGCCAGCAGTCCTTACATCTACAATGAGCAGTTCTTC
CDR3aa: CASSPYIYNEQFF

v_gene: TRBV5-1
d_gene: TRBD1
abundance: .
j_gene: TRBJ2-7
CDR3nt: TGCGCCAGCAGCGTCGGGACAGCCAGTTCCTACGAGCAGTACTTC
CDR3aa: CASSVGTASSYEQYF

v_gene: TRBV6-5
d_gene: TRBD2
abundance: once
j_gene: TRBJ2-3
CDR3nt: TGTGCCAGCAGTCCCGGGACTAGCGGCGGGGGTACGCAGTATTTT
CDR3aa: CASSPGTSGGGTQYF

v_gene: TRBV5-1
d_gene: TRBD2
abundance: .
j_gene: TRBJ2-3
CDR3nt: TGCGCCAGCAGCTTGGGATCTAGCGGGGCATCAGGAGATACGCAGTATTTT
CDR3aa: CASSLGSSGASGDTQYF

v_gene: TRBV16
d_gene: TRBD1
abundance: .
j_gene: TRBJ1-1
CDR3nt: TGTGCCAGCAGCCGGGGAGTACAGGGGGCCACTGAAGCTTTCTTT
CDR3aa: CASSRGVQGATEAFF

v_gene: TRBV5-8
d_gene: .
abundance: few
j_gene: TRBJ2-7
CDR3nt: TGTGCCAGCAGGCTGGACAAAGTCCCGACCTACGAGCAGTACTTC
CDR3aa: CASRLDKVPTYEQYF

v_gene: TRBV19
d_gene: .
abundance: .
j_gene: TRBJ2-7
CDR3nt: TGTGCCAGTAGTATAGATCGTGAGGGCTCCTACGAGCAGTACTTC
CDR3aa: CASSIDREGSYEQYF